This T cell receptor beta chain was identified during a study of shared clonotypes between healthy human individuals. This CDR3 contains 16 residues. V shed 2 bases, J shed 9 bases, and the junction held 8 bases outside the gene matches. Germline V gives CDR1 MDHEN, CDR2 SYDVKM. Using ten immunoSEQ deep assay plates, investigators sequenced unsorted PBMC DNA. TCRdb's copy holds only in-frame clones and misses some; the assay was immunoSEQ multiplex PCR. The sample lists about 500,000 clones, 60% to 80% occurring once. The clonotype originates from a middle-aged woman in good health. Some clones in this sample may be carry-over from other donors' samples. The sample was PBMCs. The chain couples TRBV28 to TRBJ2-1; 12 nucleotides match TRBD2. The CDR3 loop is CASSLRLAGESGEQFF. The CDR3 DNA sequence: TGTGCCAGCAGTTTAAGACTAGCGGGAGAGTCGGGTGAGCAGTTCTTC.